This TCR beta chain originates from a study of T cells after yellow fever vaccination. The wider study: It was SMART-Seq v4 Ultra Low Input that prepared the fractions with low cell numbers.

V lost 6 bases to trimming and J lost 5 bases, with 14 bases between them. The CDR3 spans 14 residues. Germline V CDR1 and CDR2: MDHEN, SYDVKM. Points from the study as a whole: A small share of clonotypes appeared in both CD4 and CD8 compartments. Bulk-population clonotypes that are abundant could appear as contaminants in FACS-sorted repertoires.

5'RACE template switching added a universal primer site and UMIs to TCR cDNA. MiXCR, run by TCRdb on the 5' RACE reads, gives a single entry per CDR3 protein. This table has about 360,000 distinct CDR3 sequences, roughly 6.1% appearing once. A word on this clonotype: Its specificity is not known.

The V call is TRBV28, the J call TRBJ2-1, with a tentative D call TRBD1 (6 bases). The source was PBMCs, collected 5 days after the yellow fever booster vaccination. This TCR came from a young man who received the YFV17D yellow fever vaccine. DNA for the CDR3: TGTGCCAGCAGACAGGGATTCTTGAACAATGAGCAGTTCTTC. This encodes CASRQGFLNNEQFF.